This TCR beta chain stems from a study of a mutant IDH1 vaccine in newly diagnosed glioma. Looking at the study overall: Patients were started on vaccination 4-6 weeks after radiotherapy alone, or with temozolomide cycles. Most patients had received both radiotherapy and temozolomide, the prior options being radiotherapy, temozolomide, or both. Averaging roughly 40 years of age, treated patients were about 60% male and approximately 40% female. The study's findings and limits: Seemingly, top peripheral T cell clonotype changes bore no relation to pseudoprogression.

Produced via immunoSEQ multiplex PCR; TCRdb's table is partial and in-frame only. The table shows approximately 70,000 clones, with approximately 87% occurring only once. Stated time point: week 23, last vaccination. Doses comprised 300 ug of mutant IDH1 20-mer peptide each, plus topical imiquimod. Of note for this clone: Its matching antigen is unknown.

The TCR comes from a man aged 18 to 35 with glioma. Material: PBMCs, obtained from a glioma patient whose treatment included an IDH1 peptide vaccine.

CDR3 residues: CASSVAGTGAYEQYF. The CDR3 DNA sequence: TGTGCCAGCAGTGTAGCCGGGACAGGGGCCTACGAGCAGTACTTC. J is TRBJ2-7 and V is TRBV28; 10 nucleotides line up with TRBD1. The CDR3 totals 15 residues. From germline, CDR1 is MDHEN and CDR2 SYDVKM. With V trimmed by 5 bases and J by 2 bases, 6 bases remained unmatched. Full variable domain (remainder filled in from reference TRBV28 and TRBJ2-7): DVKVTQSSRYLVKRTGEKVFLECVQDMDHENMFWYRQDPGLGLRLIYFSYDVKMKEKGDIPEGYSVSREKKERFSLILESASTNQTSMYLCASSVAGTGAYEQYFGPGTRLTVT.